This TCR beta chain is from a study of beta chain features in type 1 diabetes. The wider study: Across every sample, 100 million to 130 million sorted cells were examined in total.

Sequenced material consisted of expressed TCRB transcripts (all of the isolated RNA was reverse transcribed). Clones were sequenced by immunoSEQ multiplex PCR, and TCRdb holds only the in-frame ones, with some missing. This table has fewer than 550,000 clones, about an eighth appearing once. The CDR3 runs 14 residues. Per the germline V gene, CDR1 is SGHRS and CDR2 is YFSETQ. Between the trimmed V and J ends, which lost 0 bases and 5 bases, there was a span of 8 bases. With regard to this clone: Its antigen is unidentified.

Findings and caveats of the study: Fewer insertions but more deletions were seen at VDJ junctions in type 1 diabetes patients. Overrepresentation of cells with high TCR expression could result from cDNA sequencing. The study found moderately but significantly shorter TCRB CDR3s in all four CD4+ subsets of Type 1 diabetes patients.

This sequence originates from a woman between 18 and 29 years old in good health. Sequenced material: naive CD4+ T cells from blood. The rearrangement links TRBV5-1 to TRBJ1-4; possibly TRBD1 for D (6 bases). In DNA, the CDR3 is TGCGCCAGCAGCTTGGCTCAGGGGAATGAAAAACTGTTTTTT. The encoded protein is CASSLAQGNEKLFF.